Considering frequency, the clone carrying this TCR beta chain is medium-sized. Roughly 38,000 genome equivalents of blood DNA were amplified for TRB. TRB rearrangements were amplified by touch-down multiplex PCR with mixed TRB-A/B primers. TCRdb re-called the multiplex PCR reads; every CDR3 protein appears as one record, without DNA. Listed are approximately 12,000 distinct CDR3 sequences; about 3.5% falls within the top ten. Germline CDR1 is LNHDA and CDR2 is SQIVND (reference sequence). The CDR3 consists of 15 residues. This specimen belongs to a study of T cell clusters in autoimmune cytopenias. These records were also assigned to another study, of T cell repertoires in aging, cancer and after chemotherapy. That study reports: Repeat sampling of healthy donors over several months to years showed clear clonal overlap. The whole study produced a dataset of millions of TCR reads. In healthy donors, age-related TCR diversity loss mainly reflected lost richness. Across the chemotherapy interval, each cancer cohort showed higher median generation probability, suggesting thymic rebound.

The rearrangement uses TRBV19 and TRBJ1-2; checking the TCRdb D call of TRBD1 is not possible without DNA. Sample: peripheral blood. This clonotype originated in a human donor in good health. The CDR3 reads CASRSGRVSDYGYTF.